The next 31 T cell receptor beta chains were all read from a single sample in a study of T-cell memory formation after mild COVID-19. TCRdb itself ran the 5' RACE reads through MiXCR, one entry per CDR3 protein. The table includes some 280,000 distinct CDR3 sequences, roughly 16% detected once. Source material: PBMCs or a T cell subset sorted from them (not recorded which). The receptor source for this set is a young man who had mild COVID-19 (a few samples of this study predate the infection). Cell type and time point are not known.

This clonotype was counted ten times or more. V gene TRBV4-1 combines with J gene TRBJ2-3; D is unclear. CDR1 MGHRA and CDR2 YSYEKL come from the germline V gene. V was trimmed by 4 bases and J by 0 bases, leaving 23 bases between them. The CDR3 totals 19 residues. The CDR3 DNA is TGCGCCAGCAGCCTTACCTGGGGATTCTATAAATCTAGCACAGATACGCAGTATTTT. Its translation is CASSLTWGFYKSSTDTQYF.

The chain is built from TRBV6-5 and TRBJ1-1; D might be TRBD1 (5 bases). The CDR3 is 16 residues long. Trimming removed 0 bases from V and 3 bases from J, with 14 bases in between. Germline CDR1 reads MNHEY; CDR2 reads SVGAGI. CDR3: CASSYSGGSIDTEAFF. The CDR3 DNA is TGTGCCAGCAGTTACTCGGGGGGTAGCATTGACACTGAAGCTTTCTTT.

The chain uses TRBV4-1 and TRBJ2-7; TRBD1 matches 7 bases. Trimming removed 4 bases from V and 7 bases from J; junction bases left unmatched: 13. There are 15 residues in the CDR3. From germline, CDR1 is MGHRA and CDR2 YSYEKL. CDR3 in DNA: TGCGCCAGCAGCCTAGTACAGGGGATGTTGTGGGAGCAGTACTTC. Amino acid sequence: CASSLVQGMLWEQYF.

The chain carries TRBV11-2 and TRBJ2-2, with D perhaps matching TRBD1 (5 bases). The V and J ends lost 3 bases and 0 bases respectively, with 14 bases between them. Germline loops: CDR1 SGHAT, CDR2 FQNNGV. The CDR3 sequence is 17 residues long. The CDR3 protein is CASSFLDTQSNTGELFF. In nucleotides, the CDR3 is TGTGCCAGCAGCTTTTTGGACACCCAGTCGAACACCGGGGAGCTGTTTTTT.

The rearrangement joins TRBV7-9 to TRBJ2-3; the match to TRBD2 covers 13 bases. J lost 2 bases, V lost 5 bases, and 7 bases had no gene match. Per the germline V gene, CDR1 is SEHNR and CDR2 is FQNEAQ (reference sequence). This CDR3 is 17 amino acids long. The CDR3 spells CASSPVLAGGYTDTQYF. CDR3 nucleotides: TGTGCCAGCAGCCCAGTACTAGCGGGGGGGTACACAGATACGCAGTATTTT.

This chain uses TRBV19 with TRBJ2-5, with D uncertain. CDR1 LNHDA and CDR2 SQIVND come from the germline V gene (reference sequence). Trimming cost V 5 bases and J 9 bases, with 22 bases left between them. The CDR3 totals 15 residues. CDR3 protein: CASSGTTTPGVAQYF. For the CDR3, the DNA is TGTGCCAGTAGTGGAACAACTACCCCCGGTGTGGCCCAGTACTTC.

Notes on this clonotype: It may be a read error: a sequence one base away is much more abundant. The rearrangement links TRBV7-9 to TRBJ2-5; 8 bases map to TRBD1. This CDR3 is 14 amino acids long. CDR1 SEHNR and CDR2 FQNEAQ come from the germline V gene (reference sequence). DNA for the CDR3: TGTACCAGCAGCTTGTGGACAGGGCAAGAGACCCAGTACTTC. Translated, it gives CTSSLWTGQETQYF.

This clonotype turned up a few times. The genes are TRBV6-1 and TRBJ1-6; D unresolved. The CDR3 covers 13 residues. Germline V lookup: CDR1 MNHNS, CDR2 SASEGT. The ends were cut back, 4 bases at V and 10 bases at J, with 11 bases in the middle. CDR3 residues: CASSVDVGSPLHF. The DNA for the CDR3 is TGTGCCAGCAGTGTGGACGTCGGCTCACCCCTCCACTTT.

This clonotype came up a few times. The chain recombines TRBV7-9 with TRBJ1-5; 7 bases map to TRBD1. Germline V gives CDR1 SEHNR, CDR2 FQNEAQ (reference sequence). The CDR3 length is 14 residues. Unmatched junction bases numbered 10, after V lost 8 bases and J lost 6 bases. CDR3 nucleotide sequence: TGTGCCAGCGGGGAGGGGGCTCTAAGTCAGCCCCAGCATTTT. It yields the protein CASGEGALSQPQHF.

V usage is TRBV4-1 and J usage is TRBJ1-6; D ambiguous. CDR3 size: 15 residues. In germline, CDR1 is MGHRA, CDR2 YSYEKL. V was shortened by 1 base and J by 7 bases, with 11 bases between the two germline ends. For the CDR3, the DNA is TGCGCCAGCAGCCAAGTAGACGGGGTGAATTCACCCCTCCACTTT. Protein sequence: CASSQVDGVNSPLHF.

This clonotype was observed a handful of times. The chain joins TRBV6-5 to TRBJ1-2; no reliable D call. From germline, CDR1 is MNHEY and CDR2 SVGAGI. The CDR3 is 13 amino acids. V lost 2 bases, J lost 3 bases, and 7 bases lay in between. In nucleotides, the CDR3 is TGTGCCAGCAGTTACGCCGCTTACTATGGCTACACCTTC. Translation: CASSYAAYYGYTF.

The rearrangement links TRBV3-1 to TRBJ2-3, with no clear D. The V and J ends lost 3 bases and 2 bases respectively, with 9 bases between them. Germline V gives CDR1 LGHDT, CDR2 YNNKEL (reference sequence). The length of the CDR3 is 14 residues. CDR3 residues: CASSHALNTDTQYF. The CDR3, as DNA: TGTGCCAGCAGCCACGCCCTAAACACAGATACGCAGTATTTT.

The rearrangement uses TRBV20-1 and TRBJ1-6; D is unresolved. This CDR3 contains 13 residues. The germline CDR1 and CDR2 sequences are DFQATT and SNEGSKA (reference sequence). V was pared by 3 bases and J by 7 bases, with 10 bases between. The CDR3, as DNA: TGCAGTGCTAGGTATCAGGCAAATTCACCCCTCCACTTT. This encodes CSARYQANSPLHF.

This chain connects TRBV5-5 to TRBJ1-5; no reliable D call. This CDR3 is built from 13 residues. The V end was cut by 1 base, the J end by 5 bases, with 7 bases between. Germline V gene lookup returns CDR1 SGHKS and CDR2 YYEKEE (reference sequence). The CDR3 DNA reads TGTGCCAGCAGCTTGACCCAAGATCAGCCCCAGCATTTT. This gives the protein CASSLTQDQPQHF.

This clonotype was seen more than once but under ten times. This rearrangement joins TRBV5-1 to TRBJ2-2, with D tentatively TRBD1 (6 bases). Between the trimmed V and J ends, which lost 1 base and 4 bases, there was a span of 11 bases. Germline lookup yields CDR1 SGHRS and CDR2 YFSETQ. The CDR3 loop spans 15 amino acids. This chain's CDR3 is CASSLRQVLTGELFF. Written as DNA, the CDR3 is TGCGCCAGCAGCTTGCGACAGGTCCTCACCGGGGAGCTGTTTTTT.

This clonotype was detected a few times. The chain has TRBV5-5 and TRBJ1-1; the D is unclear. The germline V gene encodes CDR1 SGHKS and CDR2 YYEKEE (reference sequence). Trimming stripped 4 bases from V and 6 bases from J, with 16 bases between. This CDR3 is built from 14 residues. The CDR3 is CASSRSAGEAEAFF. The DNA of the CDR3 is TGTGCCAGCAGCCGATCGGCGGGCGAGGCTGAAGCTTTCTTT.

Ten or more counts support this clonotype. The chain joins TRBV12-3 or TRBV12-4 to TRBJ2-2; D possibly corresponds to TRBD2 (6 bases). Trimming took 5 bases from V and 8 from J, leaving 9 bases between them. The CDR3 length is 12 residues. The CDR3 reads CASSPGSGELFF. The CDR3 region has the DNA TGTGCCAGCAGTCCCGGGAGTGGGGAGCTGTTTTTT.

The CDR3 nucleotides read TGCGCCAGCAGCACGAGGACAGGGGGTCTTGAGCAGTTCTTC. Translated: CASSTRTGGLEQFF. The rearrangement joins TRBV5-1 to TRBJ2-1, with 10 nucleotides matching TRBD1. Trimming removed 4 bases from V and 9 bases from J; junction bases left unmatched: 7. There are 14 residues in the CDR3. Germline V CDR1 and CDR2: SGHRS, YFSETQ.

This clonotype was counted a few times. The chain employs TRBV7-8 and TRBJ2-1; 7 bases are shared with TRBD2. The CDR3 length is 13 residues. V lost 4 bases and J lost 5; bases outside the gene matches: 2. Germline loops: CDR1 SGHVS, CDR2 FQNEAQ. Written as DNA, the CDR3 is TGTGCCAGCAGCTGGACTAGAAACAATGAGCAGTTCTTC. Translation gives CASSWTRNNEQFF.

This clonotype appeared many times. The chain is built from TRBV7-6 and TRBJ2-2; the D is unclear. The V and J ends lost 5 bases and 4 bases respectively, with 17 bases between them. The germline gives CDR1 SGHVS, CDR2 FNYEAQ. CDR3 length: 16 amino acids. The CDR3 DNA is TGTGCCAGCAGCCTAAGGCTTACTCGCGTCACCGGGGAGCTGTTTTTT. Translating it yields CASSLRLTRVTGELFF.

This clonotype was found many times. The chain has TRBV6-5 and TRBJ2-7; 7 bases match TRBD1. This CDR3 comprises 15 residues. Trimming cost V 6 bases and J 3 bases; bases outside gene matches: 11. Germline CDR1 MNHEY, CDR2 SVGAGI. The CDR3 DNA is TGTGCCAGCAGCACCACCGGGACAGCTAACTACGAGCAGTACTTC. Its translation: CASSTTGTANYEQYF.

The genes are TRBV28 and TRBJ2-1; D remains ambiguous. Per germline, CDR1 MDHEN and CDR2 SYDVKM. V was shortened by 6 bases and J by 6 bases, with 12 bases between the two germline ends. The CDR3 has 13 residues. The CDR3 loop is CASRRWTVNEQFF. CDR3 bases: TGTGCCAGCAGACGTTGGACGGTCAATGAGCAGTTCTTC.

This clonotype was seen only a few times. V and J are TRBV4-1 and TRBJ2-1; perhaps D is TRBD1 or TRBD2 (5 bases each). CDR3 length equals 14 residues. CDR1 MGHRA and CDR2 YSYEKL come from the germline V gene. Deletions cut 1 base from V and 9 bases from J, with 13 bases between. CDR3 region: CASSQVGPQGEQFF. The CDR3 bases are TGCGCCAGCAGCCAAGTGGGACCTCAGGGTGAGCAGTTCTTC.

Ten or more counts support this clonotype. The rearrangement links TRBV28 to TRBJ2-1; 12 positions match TRBD2. This CDR3 has 15 residues. Germline CDR1 is MDHEN and CDR2 is SYDVKM. Trimming took 6 bases from V and 5 from J; bases not matched to a gene: 5. CDR3 nucleotides: TGTGCCAGCAGCCTACTAGCGGGGGGCAACAATGAGCAGTTCTTC. Translating gives CASSLLAGGNNEQFF.

This clonotype was observed a handful of times. The rearrangement links TRBV20-1 to TRBJ2-1; 8 nucleotides match TRBD2. The CDR3 is 11 residues long. With V trimmed by 5 bases and J by 8 bases, 2 bases remained unmatched. CDR1 is DFQATT, CDR2 SNEGSKA, per germline (reference sequence). CDR3 sequence (DNA): TGCAGTGCTCCTAGCGGGTATGAGCAGTTCTTC. Amino acids: CSAPSGYEQFF.

The chain links TRBV4-3 to TRBJ1-3; D gene unclear. V was cut by 0 bases and J by 6 bases, with 9 bases left in between. Germline V lookup: CDR1 LGHNA, CDR2 YSLEER. CDR3 size: 14 residues. CDR3: CASSQESQENTIYF. The CDR3, as DNA: TGCGCCAGCAGCCAAGAGTCGCAGGAAAACACCATATATTTT.

This sequence joins TRBV5-6 and TRBJ2-1; maybe TRBD1 (6 bases). CDR1 and CDR2 (germline): SGHDT, YYEEEE. Trimming stripped 3 bases from V and 12 bases from J, with 13 bases between. This CDR3 is built from 12 residues. CDR3 residues: CASSYPRGWQFF. Here the CDR3 DNA reads TGTGCCAGCAGCTACCCGAGGGGGTGGCAGTTCTTC.

This rearrangement joins TRBV7-2 to TRBJ2-5; TRBD2 aligns across 7 bases. The CDR3 contains 15 residues. The germline V gene has CDR1 SGHTA and CDR2 FQGNSA. Trimming removed 1 base from V and 5 bases from J; junction bases left unmatched: 7. In DNA, the CDR3 is TGTGCCAGCAGCTTAGTAGGCGGGGGACGGGAGACCCAGTACTTC. Translation: CASSLVGGGRETQYF.

This clonotype has at least ten counts. The rearrangement links TRBV7-8 to TRBJ2-2, with 9 bases fitting TRBD2. Germline trimming cut 4 bases from V and 7 bases from J; bases unmatched to any gene: 13. The CDR3 has 17 residues. Germline loops: CDR1 SGHVS, CDR2 FQNEAQ. The CDR3: CASSYRGSGGLHGELFF. In DNA form, the CDR3 reads TGTGCCAGCAGCTACCGGGGTAGCGGGGGCCTCCACGGGGAGCTGTTTTTT.

The genes are TRBV19 and TRBJ2-4, with 9 bases matching TRBD1. The junction had 4 bases not matched to a gene; V was cut back by 3 bases and J by 13 bases. The CDR3 length is 12 residues. Germline V gives CDR1 LNHDA, CDR2 SQIVND (reference sequence). The CDR3 loop is CASSIQTGGQYF. CDR3 DNA sequence: TGTGCCAGTAGTATTCAGACAGGGGGGCAGTACTTC.

This clonotype was counted between two and nine times. The genes are TRBV15 and TRBJ2-3; D gene ambiguous. V was trimmed by 0 bases and J by 4 bases, leaving 14 bases between them. Germline CDR1 is LNHNV and CDR2 is YYDKDF (reference sequence). The CDR3 sequence is 16 residues long. DNA of the CDR3: TGTGCCACCAGCAGAGATCTAGTGCTGGGCGCAGATACGCAGTATTTT. This translates into CATSRDLVLGADTQYF.